These 4 T cell receptor beta chains were sequenced from one sample in a study of T-cell memory formation after mild COVID-19. MiXCR, run by TCRdb on the 5' RACE reads, gives a single entry per CDR3 protein. The sample includes approximately 260,000 distinct CDR3 sequences, roughly 15% seen only once; the top ten take 22%. Sequencing input: PBMCs or a T cell subset sorted from them (not recorded which). The receptors stem from a man aged 18 to 30 who had mild COVID-19 (a few samples of this study predate the infection). Cell type and time point are not known.

Only a few counts were recorded for this clonotype. V gene TRBV5-1 combines with J gene TRBJ2-7; D might be TRBD1 (6 bases). The CDR3 is 16 residues long. V lost 2 bases to trimming and J lost 1 base, with 16 bases between them. Looked up from germline, CDR1 is SGHRS and CDR2 is YFSETQ. This CDR3 is CASSLGQQGYSYEQYF. The CDR3 DNA reads as TGCGCCAGCAGCTTAGGGCAACAGGGATATTCCTACGAGCAGTACTTC.

This clonotype was seen a few times. The rearrangement uses TRBV10-3 and TRBJ1-5; unclear D gene. V was clipped by 3 bases and J by 0 bases, with 12 bases between them. The CDR3 consists of 16 residues. From germline, CDR1 is ENHRY and CDR2 SYGVKD. The CDR3: CAISDPGRFSNQPQHF. The DNA of the CDR3 is TGTGCCATCAGTGACCCGGGTCGGTTTAGCAATCAGCCCCAGCATTTT.

This clonotype turned up a few times. The chain recombines TRBV25-1 with TRBJ1-1, with D possibly TRBD1 on 5 matching bases. CDR1 MGHDK and CDR2 SYGVNS come from the germline V gene. The CDR3 consists of 14 residues. Trimming stripped 7 bases from V and 9 bases from J, with 21 bases between. The CDR3 is CASTPFGASDQAFF. The CDR3 DNA reads TGTGCCAGCACCCCTTTCGGGGCCAGCGACCAAGCTTTCTTT.

The chain links TRBV5-1 to TRBJ2-3; 11 bases align to TRBD1. The CDR3 covers 16 residues. CDR1 is SGHRS and CDR2 is YFSETQ in the germline V gene. With V trimmed by 1 base and J by 4 bases, 5 bases remained unmatched. CDR3 in amino acids: CASSLWEGQGADTQYF. CDR3 DNA sequence: TGCGCCAGCAGCTTGTGGGAGGGACAGGGGGCAGATACGCAGTATTTT.